The T cell receptor (beta chain) described here comes from a study of response to subunit inactivated influenza vaccine. Study conclusions and caveats: The authors put forward the suggestion that each seasonal influenza vaccination may bring in only a limited number of new T cells.

In its sample, this clonotype was seen a few times. Its antigen is still unknown. This CDR3 contains 17 residues. The junction had 10 bases not matched to a gene; V was cut back by 5 bases and J by 1 base. Germline CDR1 is SNHLY and CDR2 is FYNNEI. TCRdb reanalysed the RT-PCR reads using MiXCR and keeps one entry per CDR3 protein. The sample shows 500,000 to 750,000 distinct CDR3 sequences, 11% to 15% of them seen only once. This sequence originates from a man aged 50-59 years who received an inactivated influenza vaccine. The chain has TRBV2 and TRBJ1-5; 8 bases match TRBD1. Sequencing was performed on PBMCs from blood, taken roughly 12 days after vaccination. In DNA, the CDR3 is TGTGCCAGCAGTTTCAGGGCAGGGGGCGCGAGCAATCAGCCCCAGCATTTT. It is translated as CASSFRAGGASNQPQHF.